This T cell receptor beta chain emerged from a study of T cell repertoires in cytomegalovirus infection. One entry per CDR3 protein results from TCRdb running MiXCR on the reads. The sample has some 110,000 distinct CDR3 sequences; more than 25% are singletons. As to this clonotype: Its target is unknown.

This clonotype originated in a human donor in good health (CMV status not recorded). Some clones in this sample may be carry-over from other donors' samples. Specimen: CD8+ T cells from cultured PBMCs, collected from culture after CMV antigen stimulation.

CDR3 sequence: CASSLPTGEANSPLHF. The DNA for the CDR3 is TGTGCCAGCAGCCTCCCTACCGGGGAAGCGAATTCACCCCTCCACTTT. The gene calls are TRBV28 and TRBJ1-6; D gene ambiguous. V was clipped by 6 bases and J by 7 bases, with 19 bases between them. The CDR3 is 16 residues long. The germline V gene has CDR1 MDHEN and CDR2 SYDVKM.